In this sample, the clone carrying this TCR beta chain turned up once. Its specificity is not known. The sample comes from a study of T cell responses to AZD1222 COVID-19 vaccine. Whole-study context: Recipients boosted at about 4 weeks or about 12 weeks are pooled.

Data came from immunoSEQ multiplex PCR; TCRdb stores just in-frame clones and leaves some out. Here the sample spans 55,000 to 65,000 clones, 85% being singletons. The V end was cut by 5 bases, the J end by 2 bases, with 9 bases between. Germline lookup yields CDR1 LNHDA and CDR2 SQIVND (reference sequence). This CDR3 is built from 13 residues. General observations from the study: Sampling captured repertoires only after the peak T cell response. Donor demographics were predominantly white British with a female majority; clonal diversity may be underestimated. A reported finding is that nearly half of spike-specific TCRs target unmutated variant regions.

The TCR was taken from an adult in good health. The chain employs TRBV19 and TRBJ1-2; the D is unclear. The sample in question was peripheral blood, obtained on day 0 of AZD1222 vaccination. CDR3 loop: CASSPGPNYGYTF. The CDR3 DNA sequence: TGTGCCAGTAGTCCCGGGCCAAACTATGGCTACACCTTC.